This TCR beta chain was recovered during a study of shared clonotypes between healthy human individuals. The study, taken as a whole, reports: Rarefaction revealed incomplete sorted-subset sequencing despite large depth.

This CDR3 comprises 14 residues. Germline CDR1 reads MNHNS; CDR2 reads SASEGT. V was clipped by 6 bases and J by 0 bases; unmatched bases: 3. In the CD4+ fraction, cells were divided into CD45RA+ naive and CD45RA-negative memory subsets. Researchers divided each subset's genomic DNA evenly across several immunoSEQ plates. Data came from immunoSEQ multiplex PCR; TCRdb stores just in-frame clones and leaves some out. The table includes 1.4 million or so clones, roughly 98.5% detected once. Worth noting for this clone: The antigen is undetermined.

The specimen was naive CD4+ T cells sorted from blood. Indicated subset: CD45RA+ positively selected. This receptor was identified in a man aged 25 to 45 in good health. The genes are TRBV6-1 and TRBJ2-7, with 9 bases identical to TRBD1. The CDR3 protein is CASRGQGLSYEQYF. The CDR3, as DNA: TGTGCCAGCAGGGGACAGGGCCTCTCCTACGAGCAGTACTTC.